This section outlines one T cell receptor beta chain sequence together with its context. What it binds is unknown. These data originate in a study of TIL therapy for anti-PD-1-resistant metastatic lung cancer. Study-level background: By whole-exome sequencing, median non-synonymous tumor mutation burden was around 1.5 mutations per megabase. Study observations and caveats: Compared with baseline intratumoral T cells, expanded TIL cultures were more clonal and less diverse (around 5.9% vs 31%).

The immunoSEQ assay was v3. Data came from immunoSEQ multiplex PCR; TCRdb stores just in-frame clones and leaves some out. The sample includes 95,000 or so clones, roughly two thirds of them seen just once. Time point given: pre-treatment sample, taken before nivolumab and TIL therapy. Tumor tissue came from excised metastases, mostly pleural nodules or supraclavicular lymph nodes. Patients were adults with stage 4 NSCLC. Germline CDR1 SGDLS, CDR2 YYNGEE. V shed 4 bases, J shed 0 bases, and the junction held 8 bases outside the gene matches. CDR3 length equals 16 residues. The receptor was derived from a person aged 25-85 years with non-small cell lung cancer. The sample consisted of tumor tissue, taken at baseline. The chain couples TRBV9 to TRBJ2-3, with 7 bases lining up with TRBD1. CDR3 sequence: CASSSRQGTSTDTQYF. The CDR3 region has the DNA TGTGCCAGCAGCTCGCGACAGGGCACTAGCACAGATACGCAGTATTTT. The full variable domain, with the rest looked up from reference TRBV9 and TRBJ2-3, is DSGVTQTPKHLITATGQRVTLRCSPRSGDLSVYWYQQSLDQGLQFLIQYYNGEERAKGNILERFSAQQFPDLHSELNLSSLELGDSALYFCASSSRQGTSTDTQYFGPGTRLTVL.